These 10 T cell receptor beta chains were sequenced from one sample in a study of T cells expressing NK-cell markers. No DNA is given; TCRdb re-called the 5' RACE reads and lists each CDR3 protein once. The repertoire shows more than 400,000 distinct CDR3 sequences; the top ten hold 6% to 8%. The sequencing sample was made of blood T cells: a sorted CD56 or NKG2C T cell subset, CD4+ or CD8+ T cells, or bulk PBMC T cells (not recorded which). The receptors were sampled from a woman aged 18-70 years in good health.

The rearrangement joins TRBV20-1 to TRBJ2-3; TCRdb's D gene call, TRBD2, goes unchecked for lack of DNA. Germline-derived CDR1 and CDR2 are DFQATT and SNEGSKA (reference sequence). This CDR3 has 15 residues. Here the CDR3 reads CSAIGLAGGPDTQYF.

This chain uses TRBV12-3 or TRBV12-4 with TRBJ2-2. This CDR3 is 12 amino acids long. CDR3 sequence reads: CARDYSGGELFF.

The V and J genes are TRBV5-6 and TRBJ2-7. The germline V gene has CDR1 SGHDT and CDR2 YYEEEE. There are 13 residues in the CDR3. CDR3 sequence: CASSQLGPYEQYF.

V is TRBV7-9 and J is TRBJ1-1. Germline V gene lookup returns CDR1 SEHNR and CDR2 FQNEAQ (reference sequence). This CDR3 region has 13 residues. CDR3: CASSLTHDVEAFF.

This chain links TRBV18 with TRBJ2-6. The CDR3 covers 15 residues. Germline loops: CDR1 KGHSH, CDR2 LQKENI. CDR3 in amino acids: CASSPPWVGANVLTF.

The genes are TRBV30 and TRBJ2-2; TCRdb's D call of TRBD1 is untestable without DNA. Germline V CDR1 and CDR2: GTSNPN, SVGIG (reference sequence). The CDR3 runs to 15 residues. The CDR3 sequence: CACPGAELNTGELFF.

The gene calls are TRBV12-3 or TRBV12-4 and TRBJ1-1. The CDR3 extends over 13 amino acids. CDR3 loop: CASSIGEVTEAFF.

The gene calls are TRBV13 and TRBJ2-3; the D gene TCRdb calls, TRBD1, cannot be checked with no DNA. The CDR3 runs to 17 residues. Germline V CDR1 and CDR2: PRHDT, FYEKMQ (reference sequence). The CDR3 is CASSPSPSQGVTDTQYF.

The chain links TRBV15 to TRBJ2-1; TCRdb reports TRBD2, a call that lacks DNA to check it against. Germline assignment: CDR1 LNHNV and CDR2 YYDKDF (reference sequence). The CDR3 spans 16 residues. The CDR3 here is CATSRDLRTFYNEQFF.

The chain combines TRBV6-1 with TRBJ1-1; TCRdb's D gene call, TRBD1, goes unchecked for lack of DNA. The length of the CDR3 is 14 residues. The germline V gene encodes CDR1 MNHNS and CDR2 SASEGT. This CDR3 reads CASSEHRGNTEAFF.